This T cell receptor beta chain comes out of a study of cytomegalovirus exposure and HLA in healthy donors. Study-level information: As an earlier analysis found, about 190 million T cells yielded over 95 million unique TCR beta sequences. Study conclusions and caveats: DRB1 had the most TCR associations and HLA-C the fewest, a later analysis found, with rates varying by HLA locus. Among donors in an Asian-associated ancestry cluster, a later analysis reportedly found fewer N-insertions than the roughly 700-donor mean. HLA alleles were associated with 15,000 to 20,000 TCR beta sequences in a later analysis at 0.05 false discovery rate.

The PCR employed 60 Vbeta primers together with 13 Jbeta primers. TCRdb's table, derived via immunoSEQ multiplex PCR, lists solely in-frame clones and lacks some. This sample carries around 78,000 clones, approximately 84% of them seen once, and the ten largest clones take 2% to 2.5%. J was trimmed by 6 bases and V by 4 bases; bases with no gene match: 10. This CDR3 comprises 16 residues. The germline V gene encodes CDR1 KGHSH and CDR2 LQKENI. This clone was picked up one time. The target antigen is unknown. The chain carries TRBV18 and TRBJ2-3; 10 bases are shared with TRBD1. The specimen was PBMCs. The origin of this receptor is a woman aged 50 to 60 in good health and CMV-seronegative. CDR3: CASSLTGTGVSDTQYF. The CDR3 DNA sequence: TGTGCCAGCTCACTTACCGGGACAGGGGTCTCGGATACGCAGTATTTT.